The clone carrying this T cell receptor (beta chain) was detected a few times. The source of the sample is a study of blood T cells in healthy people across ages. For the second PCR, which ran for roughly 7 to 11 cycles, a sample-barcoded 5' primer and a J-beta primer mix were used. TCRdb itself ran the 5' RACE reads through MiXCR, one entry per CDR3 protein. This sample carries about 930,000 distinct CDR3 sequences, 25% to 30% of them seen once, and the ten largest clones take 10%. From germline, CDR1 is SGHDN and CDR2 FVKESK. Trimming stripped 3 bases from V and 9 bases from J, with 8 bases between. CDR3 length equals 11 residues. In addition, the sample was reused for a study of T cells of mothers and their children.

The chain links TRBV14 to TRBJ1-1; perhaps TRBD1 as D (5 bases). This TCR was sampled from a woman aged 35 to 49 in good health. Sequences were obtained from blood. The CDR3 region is CASSQGRQAFF. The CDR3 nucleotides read TGTGCCAGCAGCCAGGGGCGCCAAGCTTTCTTT.